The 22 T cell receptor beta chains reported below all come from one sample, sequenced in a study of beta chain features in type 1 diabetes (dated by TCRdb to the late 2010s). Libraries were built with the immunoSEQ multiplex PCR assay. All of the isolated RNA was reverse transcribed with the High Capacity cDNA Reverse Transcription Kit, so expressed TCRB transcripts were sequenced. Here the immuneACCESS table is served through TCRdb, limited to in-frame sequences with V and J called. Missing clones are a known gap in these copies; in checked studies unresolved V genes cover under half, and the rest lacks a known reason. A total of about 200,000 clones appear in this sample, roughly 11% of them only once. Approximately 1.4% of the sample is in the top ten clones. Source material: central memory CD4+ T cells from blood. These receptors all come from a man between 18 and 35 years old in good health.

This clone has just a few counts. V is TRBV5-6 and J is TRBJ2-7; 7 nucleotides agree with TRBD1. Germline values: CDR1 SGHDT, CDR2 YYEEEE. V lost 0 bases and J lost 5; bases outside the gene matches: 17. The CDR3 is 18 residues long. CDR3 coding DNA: TGTGCCAGCAGCTTGGGACCCTTATACAGGGGCACGGGGAACGAGCAGTACTTC. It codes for CASSLGPLYRGTGNEQYF.

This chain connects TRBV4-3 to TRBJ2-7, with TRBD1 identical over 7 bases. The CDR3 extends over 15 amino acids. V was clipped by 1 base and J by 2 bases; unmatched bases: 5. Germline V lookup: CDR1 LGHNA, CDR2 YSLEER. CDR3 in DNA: TGCGCCAGCAGCCAAGGTCATCAGGGGGCCTACGAGCAGTACTTC. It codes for CASSQGHQGAYEQYF.

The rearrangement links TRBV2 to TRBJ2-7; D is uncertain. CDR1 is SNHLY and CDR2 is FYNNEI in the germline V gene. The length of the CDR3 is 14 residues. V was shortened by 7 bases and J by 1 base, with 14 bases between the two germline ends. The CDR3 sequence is CASTPQEGSYEQYF. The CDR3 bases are TGTGCCAGCACCCCCCAGGAAGGTTCCTACGAGCAGTACTTC.

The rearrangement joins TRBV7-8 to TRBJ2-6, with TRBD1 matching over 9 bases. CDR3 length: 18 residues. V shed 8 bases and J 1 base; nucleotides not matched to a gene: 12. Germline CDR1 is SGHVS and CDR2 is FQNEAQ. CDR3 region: CASGARDRVLSGANVLTF. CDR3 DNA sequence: TGTGCCAGCGGCGCGCGGGACAGGGTGCTGTCTGGGGCCAACGTCCTGACTTTC.

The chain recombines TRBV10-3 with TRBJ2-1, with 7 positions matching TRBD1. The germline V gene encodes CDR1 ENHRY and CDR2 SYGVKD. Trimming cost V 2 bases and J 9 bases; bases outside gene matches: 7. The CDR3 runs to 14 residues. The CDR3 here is CAISERDRVPEQFF. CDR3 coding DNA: TGTGCCATCAGTGAGAGGGACAGAGTGCCTGAGCAGTTCTTC.

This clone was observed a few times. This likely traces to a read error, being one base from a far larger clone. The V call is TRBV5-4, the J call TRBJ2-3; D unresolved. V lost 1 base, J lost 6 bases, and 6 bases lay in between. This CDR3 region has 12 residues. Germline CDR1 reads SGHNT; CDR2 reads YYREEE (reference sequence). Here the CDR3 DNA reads TGTGCCAGCAGCTTGCGTACGGATACGCAGTATTTT. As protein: CASSLRTDTQYF.

The chain's CDR3 is CASGRTSPYEQYF. CDR3 in DNA: TGTGCCAGCGGTAGGACCTCCCCCTACGAGCAGTACTTC. The rearrangement uses TRBV28 and TRBJ2-7; no reliable D call. The V gene lost 8 bases and the J gene lost 2 bases, with 13 bases spanning the gap. The V gene's germline CDR1 is MDHEN and CDR2 SYDVKM. The CDR3 runs to 13 residues.

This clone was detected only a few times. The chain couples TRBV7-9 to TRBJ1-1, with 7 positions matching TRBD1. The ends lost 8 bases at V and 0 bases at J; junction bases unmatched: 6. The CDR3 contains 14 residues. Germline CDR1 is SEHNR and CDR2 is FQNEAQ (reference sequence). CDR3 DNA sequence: TGTGCCAGCCGCAGGGGGACCATGAACACTGAAGCTTTCTTT. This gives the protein CASRRGTMNTEAFF.

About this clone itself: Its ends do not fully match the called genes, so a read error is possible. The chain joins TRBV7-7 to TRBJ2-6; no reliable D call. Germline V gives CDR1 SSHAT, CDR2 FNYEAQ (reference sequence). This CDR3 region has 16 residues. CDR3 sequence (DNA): TGTGCTAGCAGCTCCCTCGAACGGGCTGGGGCCAACGTCCTGACTTTC. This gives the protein CASSSLERAGANVLTF.

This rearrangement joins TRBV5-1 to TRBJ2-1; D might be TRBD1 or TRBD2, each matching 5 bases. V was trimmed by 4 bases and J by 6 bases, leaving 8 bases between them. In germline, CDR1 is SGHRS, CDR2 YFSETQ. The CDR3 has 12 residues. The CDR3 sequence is CASSLGVNEQFF. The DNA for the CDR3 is TGCGCCAGCAGCCTGGGGGTCAATGAGCAGTTCTTC.

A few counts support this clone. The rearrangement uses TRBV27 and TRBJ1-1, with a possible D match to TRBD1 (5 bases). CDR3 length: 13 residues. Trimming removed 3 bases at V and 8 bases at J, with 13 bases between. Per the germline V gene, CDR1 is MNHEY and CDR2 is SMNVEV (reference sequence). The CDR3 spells CASSFRDRREAFF. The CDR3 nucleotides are TGTGCCAGCAGTTTTCGGGACCGCAGAGAAGCTTTCTTT.

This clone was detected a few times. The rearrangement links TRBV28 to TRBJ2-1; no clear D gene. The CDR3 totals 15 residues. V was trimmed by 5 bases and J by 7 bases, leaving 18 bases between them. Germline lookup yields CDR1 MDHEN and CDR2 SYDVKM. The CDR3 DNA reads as TGTGCCAGCAGTCCGTTTAAGGGTGGCTTGAATGAGCAGTTCTTC. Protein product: CASSPFKGGLNEQFF. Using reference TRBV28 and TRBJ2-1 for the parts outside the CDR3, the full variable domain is DVKVTQSSRYLVKRTGEKVFLECVQDMDHENMFWYRQDPGLGLRLIYFSYDVKMKEKGDIPEGYSVSREKKERFSLILESASTNQTSMYLCASSPFKGGLNEQFFGPGTRLTVL.

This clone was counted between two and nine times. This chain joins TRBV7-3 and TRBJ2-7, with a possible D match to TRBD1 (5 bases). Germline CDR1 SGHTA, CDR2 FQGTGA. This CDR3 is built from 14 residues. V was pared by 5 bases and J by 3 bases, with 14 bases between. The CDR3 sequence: CASSPDRNLYEQYF. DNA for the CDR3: TGTGCCAGCAGCCCAGACAGAAACCTCTACGAGCAGTACTTC. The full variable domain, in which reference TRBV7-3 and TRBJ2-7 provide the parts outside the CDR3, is GAGVSQTPSNKVTEKGKYVELRCDPISGHTALYWYRQSLGQGPEFLIYFQGTGAADDSGLPNDRFFAVRPEGSVSTLKIQRTERGDSAVYLCASSPDRNLYEQYFGPGTRLTVT.

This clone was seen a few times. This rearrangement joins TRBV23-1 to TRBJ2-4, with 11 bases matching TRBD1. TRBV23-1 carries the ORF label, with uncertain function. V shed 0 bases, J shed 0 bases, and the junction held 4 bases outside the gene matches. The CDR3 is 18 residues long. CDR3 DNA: TGCGCCAGCAGTCAATCGGGACAGGGGGTTATAGCCAAAAACATTCAGTACTTC. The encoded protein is CASSQSGQGVIAKNIQYF.

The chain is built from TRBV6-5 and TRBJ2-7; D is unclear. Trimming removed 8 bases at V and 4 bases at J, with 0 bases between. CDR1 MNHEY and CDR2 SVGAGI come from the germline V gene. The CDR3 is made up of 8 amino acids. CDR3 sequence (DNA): TGTGCCAGCTACGAGCAGTACTTC. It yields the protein CASYEQYF.

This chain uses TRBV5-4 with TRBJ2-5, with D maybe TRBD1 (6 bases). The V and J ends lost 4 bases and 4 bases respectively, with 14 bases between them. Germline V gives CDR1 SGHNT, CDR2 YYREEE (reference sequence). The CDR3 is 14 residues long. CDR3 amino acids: CASSGEQGGETQYF. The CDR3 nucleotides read TGTGCCAGCAGCGGTGAACAGGGTGGAGAGACCCAGTACTTC. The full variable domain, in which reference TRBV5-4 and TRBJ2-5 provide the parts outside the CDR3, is ETGVTQSPTHLIKTRGQQVTLRCSSQSGHNTVSWYQQALGQGPQFIFQYYREEENGRGNFPPRFSGLQFPNYSSELNVNALELDDSALYLCASSGEQGGETQYFGPGTRLLVL.

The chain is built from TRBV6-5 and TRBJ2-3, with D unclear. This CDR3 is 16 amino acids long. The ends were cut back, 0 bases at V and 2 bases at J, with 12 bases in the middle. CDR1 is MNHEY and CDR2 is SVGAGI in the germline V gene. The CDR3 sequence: CASSYSHSTYTDTQYF. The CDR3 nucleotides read TGTGCCAGCAGTTACTCCCACTCAACATACACAGATACGCAGTATTTT.

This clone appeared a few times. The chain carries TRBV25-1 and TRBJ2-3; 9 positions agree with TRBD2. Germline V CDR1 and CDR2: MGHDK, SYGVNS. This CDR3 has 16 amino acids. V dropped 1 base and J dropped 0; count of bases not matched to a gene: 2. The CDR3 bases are TGTGCCAGCAGTGAATTCCTAGCGGGAAGCACAGATACGCAGTATTTT. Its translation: CASSEFLAGSTDTQYF.

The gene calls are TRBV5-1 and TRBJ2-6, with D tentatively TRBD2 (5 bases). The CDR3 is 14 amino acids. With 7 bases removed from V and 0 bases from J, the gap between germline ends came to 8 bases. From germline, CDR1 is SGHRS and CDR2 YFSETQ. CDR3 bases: TGCGCCAGCCACGAGGGCTCTGGGGCCAACGTCCTGACTTTC. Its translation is CASHEGSGANVLTF.

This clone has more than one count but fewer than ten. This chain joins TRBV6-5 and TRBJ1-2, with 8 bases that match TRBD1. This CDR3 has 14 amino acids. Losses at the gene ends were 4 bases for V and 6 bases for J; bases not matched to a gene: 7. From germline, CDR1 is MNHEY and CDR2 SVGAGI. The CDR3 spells CASSSLTGEDGYTF. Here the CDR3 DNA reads TGTGCCAGCAGTTCTCTGACAGGGGAGGATGGCTACACCTTC.

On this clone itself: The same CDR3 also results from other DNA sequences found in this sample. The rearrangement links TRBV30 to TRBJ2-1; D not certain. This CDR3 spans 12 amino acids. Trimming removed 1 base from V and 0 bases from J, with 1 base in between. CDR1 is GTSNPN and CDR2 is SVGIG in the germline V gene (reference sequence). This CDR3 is CAWSDSYNEQFF. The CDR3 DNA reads TGTGCCTGGAGTGACTCCTACAATGAGCAGTTCTTC.

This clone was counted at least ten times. The CDR3 sequence is CASSSRGPSYNEQFF. The CDR3 coding sequence is TGTGCCAGCAGCAGCCGGGGGCCCTCCTACAATGAGCAGTTCTTC. The gene calls are TRBV11-1 and TRBJ2-1; the D call may be TRBD1 or TRBD2 (6 bases each). The CDR3 length is 15 residues. Between the trimmed V and J ends, which lost 5 bases and 0 bases, there was a span of 11 bases. Germline V gene lookup returns CDR1 SGHAT and CDR2 FQDESV (reference sequence).